This T cell receptor (beta chain) was sequenced in a study of T cell clones after liver transplantation. For the study at large: Patients counted as tolerant after at least one year off all immunosuppression, enzymes not exceeding twice normal. Samples came pre-transplant, pre-randomization before withdrawal, and post-randomization after withdrawal ended. Notes on the study in general: Conclusions were preliminary, with small, heterogeneous patient groups. Graft donor-reactive T cells may have migrated into the graft rather than being deleted.

Germline CDR1 and CDR2: LNHDA and SQIVND (reference sequence). This CDR3 contains 16 residues. Trimming removed 7 bases from V and 7 bases from J, with 23 bases in between. Assay: immunoSEQ multiplex PCR; the TCRdb copy retains only in-frame clones and omits some. The top ten hold about 0.89% of the sample, which has 99,000 or so clones, around 83% seen once. Comments on this clone: Its antigen remains unknown.

The TCR sequence derives from a human donor who received a liver transplant. This material consisted of CD4+ T cells from blood, taken before liver transplant. The chain is built from TRBV19 and TRBJ1-5; a weak D match, TRBD1 (6 bases). The CDR3 reads CASMGGLRQGSQPQHF. CDR3 nucleotide sequence: TGTGCCAGTATGGGGGGCCTGCGGCAGGGCAGCCAGCCCCAGCATTTT.